This T cell receptor beta chain was observed in a study of cytomegalovirus exposure and HLA in healthy donors. Study in general: Genotyping showed roughly 81% of over 350 donors falling in the Caucasian-associated ancestry cluster. Study results and caveats: Some V segments, including TRBV6-2 and TRBV6-3, were excluded as indistinguishable. When presence/absence was analysed, sequencing depth was taken to be roughly uniform across donors.

Points on this clone: As yet, its antigen is unknown.

The CDR3 covers 14 residues. Germline lookup yields CDR1 KGHSH and CDR2 LQKENI. V lost 3 bases, J lost 4 bases, and 13 bases lay in between. Vbeta (60) and Jbeta (13) primers were used in the PCR. Original methodology: As a later analysis found, there were 70 million to 100 million unique TCR beta chains, of which around 9.9 million were shared. Only in-frame clones appear in the TCRdb table, and some are missing; sequencing was by immunoSEQ multiplex PCR. V, J and clone size are taken as reported in that table, and D and trimming were inferred from the DNA itself. The sample lists more than 95,000 clones; under 85% were seen once.

The sequence was obtained from a woman aged 45-65 years in good health and CMV-seropositive. The V and J genes are TRBV18 and TRBJ2-7; D remains ambiguous. Source material: PBMCs. CDR3 region: CASSPPTDKYEQYF. The CDR3 bases are TGTGCCAGCTCACCTCCAACAGATAAGTACGAGCAGTACTTC.